The next 22 T cell receptor beta chains were all read from a single sample in a study of T cell repertoires in cytomegalovirus infection. TCRdb processed the reads anew with MiXCR; each CDR3 protein has one entry. The sample contains about 920,000 distinct CDR3 sequences, roughly 30% of which appear only once. Antigens for these TCRs are unknown. This specimen consisted of cultured CD8+ T cells from PBMCs, obtained from culture after CMV antigen stimulation. Every receptor here comes from a human donor in good health (CMV status not recorded). Some clones in this sample may be carry-over from other donors' samples.

The rearrangement joins TRBV4-1 to TRBJ1-1; D not certain. The V gene's germline CDR1 is MGHRA and CDR2 YSYEKL. Between the trimmed V and J ends, which lost 0 bases and 6 bases, there was a span of 8 bases. The CDR3 consists of 13 residues. DNA for the CDR3: TGCGCCAGCAGCCAAGATTCAGGCCCTGAAGCTTTCTTT. Encoded protein: CASSQDSGPEAFF.

This clonotype has a handful of counts. The chain recombines TRBV5-6 with TRBJ1-1; maybe TRBD1 (6 bases). Germline CDR1 reads SGHDT; CDR2 reads YYEEEE. The CDR3 has 14 amino acids. V gave up 4 bases and J gave up 3 bases, with 13 bases separating them. Written as DNA, the CDR3 is TGTGCCAGCAGCATAGGGACACCTGACACTGAAGCTTTCTTT. Translation: CASSIGTPDTEAFF.

J is TRBJ2-2 and V is TRBV6-5; D gene ambiguous. The CDR3 is made up of 16 amino acids. Germline V lookup: CDR1 MNHEY, CDR2 SVGAGI. The germline V and J ends were trimmed by 4 bases and 2 bases, with 14 bases remaining between them. Written as DNA, the CDR3 is TGTGCCAGCAGTTCCCAGCCATGGGGAAACACCGGGGAGCTGTTTTTT. Translated, it gives CASSSQPWGNTGELFF.

This clonotype was detected only a few times. The chain couples TRBV4-3 to TRBJ2-5; 10 nucleotides align to TRBD2. Germline V gene sequence: CDR1 LGHNA, CDR2 YSLEER. The CDR3 length is 17 residues. J was trimmed by 5 bases and V by 1 base; bases with no gene match: 10. CDR3 region: CASSQGPSGGVGETQYF. Here the CDR3 DNA reads TGCGCCAGCAGCCAAGGGCCGAGCGGGGGGGTTGGGGAGACCCAGTACTTC.

This clonotype has a handful of counts. The V call is TRBV27, the J call TRBJ2-1; tentative D call: TRBD1 (6 bases). Germline CDR1 reads MNHEY; CDR2 reads SMNVEV (reference sequence). The CDR3 runs 15 residues. Trimming stripped 5 bases from V and 7 bases from J, with 18 bases between. CDR3: CASSVAGTMRNEQFF. The CDR3 region has the DNA TGTGCCAGCAGTGTCGCCGGGACAATGAGGAATGAGCAGTTCTTC.

This clonotype was found a few times. CDR3 loop: CASSQGREGTDPFKEKLFF. CDR3 nucleotide sequence: TGTGCCAGCAGCCAAGGTCGTGAAGGGACGGACCCTTTTAAGGAAAAACTGTTTTTT. This chain links TRBV3-1 with TRBJ1-4; possible D gene TRBD1, 5 bases. The CDR3 sequence is 19 residues long. Per the germline V gene, CDR1 is LGHDT and CDR2 is YNNKEL (reference sequence). With 1 base removed from V and 8 bases from J, the gap between germline ends came to 26 bases.

This chain uses TRBV2 with TRBJ2-1, with 13 bases fitting TRBD2. This CDR3 is built from 18 residues. Germline trimming cut 6 bases from V and 3 bases from J; bases unmatched to any gene: 11. Germline V gives CDR1 SNHLY, CDR2 FYNNEI. The chain's CDR3 is CASRPKGWTSGGYNEQFF. CDR3 coding DNA: TGTGCCAGCAGACCAAAGGGTTGGACTAGCGGGGGCTACAATGAGCAGTTCTTC.

The V gene is TRBV28, the J gene TRBJ2-1; D is undetermined. V lost 1 base and J lost 7, with 17 bases in between. Germline CDR1 reads MDHEN; CDR2 reads SYDVKM. This CDR3 has 16 amino acids. DNA of the CDR3: TGTGCCAGCAGTTTATTCCCCCAGCTAGGAGAGAATGAGCAGTTCTTC. It codes for CASSLFPQLGENEQFF.

This clonotype occurred a few times. V gene TRBV7-9 combines with J gene TRBJ1-4; 8 positions match TRBD1. The CDR3 runs 16 residues. Germline V gene lookup returns CDR1 SEHNR and CDR2 FQNEAQ (reference sequence). J was trimmed by 7 bases and V by 5 bases; bases with no gene match: 12. In DNA form, the CDR3 reads TGTGCCAGCAGCCCCCCCCGCGGGACAGGAGGTGAAAAACTGTTTTTT. It is translated as CASSPPRGTGGEKLFF.

The chain joins TRBV2 to TRBJ2-7, with TRBD2 as a possible D gene (5 bases). There are 12 residues in the CDR3. V dropped 8 bases and J dropped 5 bases, with 13 bases sitting between them. Germline loops: CDR1 SNHLY, CDR2 FYNNEI. The CDR3 loop is CASRGRVDEQYF. The CDR3 nucleotides read TGTGCCAGCCGGGGAAGGGTCGACGAGCAGTACTTC.

This clonotype has a handful of counts. The J gene is TRBJ2-7, the V gene TRBV13; TRBD2 agrees at 8 bases. The CDR3 is 20 amino acids. Germline V gives CDR1 PRHDT, CDR2 FYEKMQ (reference sequence). The ends lost 0 bases at V and 4 bases at J; junction bases unmatched: 20. Written as DNA, the CDR3 is TGTGCCAGCAGCTTAGGGCTAGCGGGTACAGACCCCCGGGGATTTTACGAGCAGTACTTC. It translates to CASSLGLAGTDPRGFYEQYF.

This clonotype was seen a handful of times. This chain connects TRBV7-6 to TRBJ2-7; 8 bases map to TRBD1. This CDR3 comprises 15 residues. CDR1 is SGHVS, CDR2 FNYEAQ, per germline. Trimming at V came to 5 bases and at J to 5 bases, leaving 11 bases not matched to a gene. This CDR3 is CASSQSSGGQDEQYF. In nucleotides, the CDR3 is TGTGCCAGCAGCCAATCTTCAGGGGGCCAAGACGAGCAGTACTTC.

The chain carries TRBV12-3 or TRBV12-4 and TRBJ2-1; D not certain. CDR3 length equals 14 residues. The CDR3 loop is CVDRGPTTYNEQFF. Written as DNA, the CDR3 is TGTGTCGACCGAGGCCCTACCACCTACAATGAGCAGTTCTTC.

J is TRBJ2-1 and V is TRBV6-1, with TRBD2 matching over 7 bases. The junction had 7 bases not matched to a gene; V was cut back by 5 bases and J by 6 bases. Germline V gives CDR1 MNHNS, CDR2 SASEGT. This CDR3 is 14 amino acids long. CDR3 bases: TGTGCCAGCAGTAGTGGACTAGGGCTCAATGAGCAGTTCTTC. Protein: CASSSGLGLNEQFF.

This clonotype was seen repeatedly, ten times or more. V and J are TRBV7-6 and TRBJ1-5; D may be TRBD1 (6 bases). V lost 5 bases, J lost 5 bases, and 10 bases lay in between. The germline V gene has CDR1 SGHVS and CDR2 FNYEAQ. The CDR3 consists of 13 residues. CDR3: CASSRGGDQPQHF. As DNA, the CDR3 is TGTGCCAGCAGCCGAGGGGGGGATCAGCCCCAGCATTTT.

J is TRBJ2-2 and V is TRBV6-6, with TRBD2 as a possible D gene (5 bases). V lost 8 bases to trimming and J lost 3 bases, with 13 bases between them. The germline CDR1 and CDR2 sequences are MNHNY and SVGAGI (reference sequence). This CDR3 has 14 amino acids. CDR3 sequence (DNA): TGTGCCAGCCTCGAGACGGGGTACACCGGGGAGCTGTTTTTT. Amino acids: CASLETGYTGELFF.

This clonotype has more than one count but fewer than ten. The chain carries TRBV12-3 or TRBV12-4 and TRBJ2-2, with D perhaps matching TRBD2 (6 bases). V lost 7 bases and J lost 4, with 16 bases in between. This CDR3 comprises 15 residues. The CDR3 here is CASIFGGFGTGELFF. In DNA, the CDR3 is TGTGCCAGCATCTTCGGGGGATTCGGCACCGGGGAGCTGTTTTTT.

With regard to this clonotype: Germline and junction disagree at one end, which may indicate a read error. The V gene is TRBV7-6, the J gene TRBJ2-7, with 11 bases matching TRBD1. This CDR3 is built from 15 residues. Germline lookup yields CDR1 SGHVS and CDR2 FNYEAQ. The CDR3 region has the DNA TGTGCCAGCGGCTTAGGGACAGGGGGTTCCTACGAGCAGTACTTC. This codes for CASGLGTGGSYEQYF.

There are many counts of this clonotype. Germline and junction disagree at one end, which may indicate a read error. V usage is TRBV7-6 and J usage is TRBJ2-1; D may correspond to TRBD1 or TRBD2 (5 bases each). The CDR3 runs 13 residues. CDR1 is SGHVS, CDR2 FNYEAQ, per germline. The CDR3: CASSLGRGDEQFF. CDR3 coding DNA: TGTGCTAGCAGCTTAGGTAGGGGAGATGAGCAGTTCTTC.

The gene calls are TRBV6-1 and TRBJ1-2, with D perhaps matching TRBD1 (5 bases). V dropped 8 bases and J dropped 6 bases, with 22 bases sitting between them. The CDR3 has 15 amino acids. Germline lookup yields CDR1 MNHNS and CDR2 SASEGT. The CDR3: CASERGVIQTNGYTF. CDR3 DNA: TGTGCCAGCGAGCGGGGGGTGATCCAAACTAATGGCTACACCTTC.

This clonotype came up a few times. This chain joins TRBV2 and TRBJ2-1; 7 nucleotides match TRBD1. The germline V gene has CDR1 SNHLY and CDR2 FYNNEI. The CDR3 sequence is 14 residues long. V shed 5 bases, J shed 4 bases, and the junction held 5 bases outside the gene matches. CDR3: CASSNGQEYNEQFF. The CDR3 DNA reads as TGTGCCAGCAGTAACGGACAGGAATACAATGAGCAGTTCTTC.

The chain has TRBV2 and TRBJ1-2; a weak D match, TRBD1 (6 bases). V was cut by 7 bases and J by 6 bases, with 15 bases left in between. The CDR3 is 13 amino acids. The germline V gene has CDR1 SNHLY and CDR2 FYNNEI. The CDR3 DNA reads TGTGCCAGCACGCTTGGGGGGGCGGATGGCTACACCTTC. Amino acid sequence: CASTLGGADGYTF.